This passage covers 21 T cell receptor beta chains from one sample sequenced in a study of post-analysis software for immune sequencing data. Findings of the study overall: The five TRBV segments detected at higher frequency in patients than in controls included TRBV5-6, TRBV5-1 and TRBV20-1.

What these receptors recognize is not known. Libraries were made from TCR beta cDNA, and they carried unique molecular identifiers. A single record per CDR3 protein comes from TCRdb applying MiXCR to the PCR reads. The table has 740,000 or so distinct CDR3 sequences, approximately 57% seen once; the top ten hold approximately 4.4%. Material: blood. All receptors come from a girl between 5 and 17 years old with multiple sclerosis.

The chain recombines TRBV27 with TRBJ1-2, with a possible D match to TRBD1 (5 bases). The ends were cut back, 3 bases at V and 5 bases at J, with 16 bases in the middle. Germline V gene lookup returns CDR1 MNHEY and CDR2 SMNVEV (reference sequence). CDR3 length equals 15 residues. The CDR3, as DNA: TGTGCCAGCAGTTTGGATGTGTCAGGGACGTATGGCTACACCTTC. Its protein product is CASSLDVSGTYGYTF.

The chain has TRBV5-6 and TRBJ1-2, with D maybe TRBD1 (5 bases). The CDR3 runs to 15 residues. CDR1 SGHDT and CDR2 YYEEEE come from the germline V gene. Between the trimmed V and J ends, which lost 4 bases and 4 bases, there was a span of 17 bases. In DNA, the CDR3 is TGTGCCAGCAGCCGGAGGGGACCCATCGCCTATGGCTACACCTTC. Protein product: CASSRRGPIAYGYTF.

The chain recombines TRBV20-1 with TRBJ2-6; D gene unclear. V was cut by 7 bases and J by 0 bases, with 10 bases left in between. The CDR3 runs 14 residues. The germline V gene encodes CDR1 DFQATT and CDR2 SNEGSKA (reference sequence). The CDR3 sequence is CSGASASGANVLTF. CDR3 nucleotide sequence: TGCAGTGGGGCCAGTGCCTCTGGGGCCAACGTCCTGACTTTC.

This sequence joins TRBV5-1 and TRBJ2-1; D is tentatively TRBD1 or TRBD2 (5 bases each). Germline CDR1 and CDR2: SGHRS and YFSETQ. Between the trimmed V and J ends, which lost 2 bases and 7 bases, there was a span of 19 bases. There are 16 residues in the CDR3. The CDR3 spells CASSFGPGDPRNEQFF. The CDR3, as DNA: TGCGCCAGCAGCTTCGGCCCCGGGGACCCCCGGAATGAGCAGTTCTTC.

CDR3 sequence: CSATPGGYQAKNIQYF. As DNA, the CDR3 is TGCAGTGCTACCCCCGGGGGGTACCAAGCCAAAAACATTCAGTACTTC. The chain is built from TRBV20-1 and TRBJ2-4; TRBD2 agrees at 7 bases. The V and J ends lost 4 bases and 0 bases, in that order; junction bases with no gene match: 9. Germline CDR1 is DFQATT and CDR2 is SNEGSKA (reference sequence). The CDR3 runs 16 residues.

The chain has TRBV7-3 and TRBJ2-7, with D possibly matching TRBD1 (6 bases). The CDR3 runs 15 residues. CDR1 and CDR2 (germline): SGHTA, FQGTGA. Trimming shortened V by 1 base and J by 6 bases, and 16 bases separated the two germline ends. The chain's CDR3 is CASSLKAGEKGEQYF. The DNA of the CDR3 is TGTGCCAGCAGCTTAAAAGCAGGGGAGAAGGGCGAGCAGTACTTC. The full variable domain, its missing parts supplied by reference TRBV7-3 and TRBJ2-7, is GAGVSQTPSNKVTEKGKYVELRCDPISGHTALYWYRQSLGQGPEFLIYFQGTGAADDSGLPNDRFFAVRPEGSVSTLKIQRTERGDSAVYLCASSLKAGEKGEQYFGPGTRLTVT.

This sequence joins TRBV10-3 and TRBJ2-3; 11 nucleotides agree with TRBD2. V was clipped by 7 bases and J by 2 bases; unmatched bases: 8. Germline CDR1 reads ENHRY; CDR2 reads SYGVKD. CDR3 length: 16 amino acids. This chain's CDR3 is CAINQGTSGTTDTQYF. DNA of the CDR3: TGTGCCATCAACCAAGGGACTAGCGGTACCACAGATACGCAGTATTTT.

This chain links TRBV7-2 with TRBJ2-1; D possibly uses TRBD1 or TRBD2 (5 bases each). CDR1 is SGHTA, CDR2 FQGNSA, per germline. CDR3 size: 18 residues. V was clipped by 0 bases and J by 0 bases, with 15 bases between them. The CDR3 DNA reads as TGTGCCAGCAGCTTAGCCCGGGGCTCGGCAAGCTCCTACAATGAGCAGTTCTTC. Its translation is CASSLARGSASSYNEQFF.

CDR3 sequence: CASSSRVALQETQYF. DNA for the CDR3: TGCGCCAGCAGCTCAAGAGTAGCGCTGCAAGAGACCCAGTACTTC. The rearrangement joins TRBV5-1 to TRBJ2-5, with TRBD2 as a possible D gene (5 bases). This CDR3 has 15 amino acids. The germline gives CDR1 SGHRS, CDR2 YFSETQ. With 3 bases removed from V and 2 bases from J, the gap between germline ends came to 14 bases.

This CDR3 is CSARPPSGGRTDTQYF. Here the CDR3 DNA reads TGCAGTGCTAGACCACCTAGCGGGGGGCGCACAGATACGCAGTATTTT. The chain employs TRBV20-1 and TRBJ2-3, with TRBD2 matching 11 bases. Germline lookup yields CDR1 DFQATT and CDR2 SNEGSKA (reference sequence). After removal of 2 bases from V and 1 base from J, the junction contained 5 bases not matched to a gene. There are 16 residues in the CDR3.

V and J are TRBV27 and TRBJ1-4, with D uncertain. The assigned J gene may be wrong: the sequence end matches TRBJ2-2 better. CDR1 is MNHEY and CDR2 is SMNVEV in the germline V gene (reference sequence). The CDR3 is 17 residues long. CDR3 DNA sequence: TGTGCCAGCAGTTTAAAATCCCGGGTAGGCGGAACCGGGGAGCTGTTTTTT. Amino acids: CASSLKSRVGGTGELFF.

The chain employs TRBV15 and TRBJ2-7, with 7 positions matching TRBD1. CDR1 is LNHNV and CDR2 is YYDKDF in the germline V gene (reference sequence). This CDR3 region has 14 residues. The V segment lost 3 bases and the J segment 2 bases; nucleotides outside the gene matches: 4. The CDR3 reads CATSRTGSTYEQYF. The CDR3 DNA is TGTGCCACCAGCAGGACAGGGAGTACCTACGAGCAGTACTTC.

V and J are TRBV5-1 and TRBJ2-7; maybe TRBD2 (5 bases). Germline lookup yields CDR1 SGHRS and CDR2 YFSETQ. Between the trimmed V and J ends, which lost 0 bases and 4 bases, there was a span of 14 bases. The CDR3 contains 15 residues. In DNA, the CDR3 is TGCGCCAGCAGCTTGGACGCGGGCGGAGTATACGAGCAGTACTTC. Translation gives CASSLDAGGVYEQYF.

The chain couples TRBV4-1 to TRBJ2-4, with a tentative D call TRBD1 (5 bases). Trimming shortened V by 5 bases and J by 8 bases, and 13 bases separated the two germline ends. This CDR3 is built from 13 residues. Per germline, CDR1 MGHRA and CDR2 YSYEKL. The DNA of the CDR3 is TGCGCCAGCAGCGGTCCAGGGAAGGACATTCAGTACTTC. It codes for CASSGPGKDIQYF.

In DNA, the CDR3 is TGCAGTGCTCCTGGGGGGCAGTATCCCTACGAGCAGTACTTC. This codes for CSAPGGQYPYEQYF. The chain joins TRBV20-1 to TRBJ2-7; D is tentatively TRBD1 or TRBD2 (6 bases each). CDR3 length equals 14 residues. Germline V lookup: CDR1 DFQATT, CDR2 SNEGSKA (reference sequence). The V end lost 5 bases, the J end lost 2 bases, and 16 bases lay between the germline ends.

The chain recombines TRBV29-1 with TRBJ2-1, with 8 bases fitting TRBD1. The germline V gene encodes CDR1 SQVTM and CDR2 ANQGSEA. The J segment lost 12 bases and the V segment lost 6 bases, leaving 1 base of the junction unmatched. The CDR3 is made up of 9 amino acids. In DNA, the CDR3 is TGCAGCGTCGACAGGGGGCAGTTCTTC. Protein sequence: CSVDRGQFF.

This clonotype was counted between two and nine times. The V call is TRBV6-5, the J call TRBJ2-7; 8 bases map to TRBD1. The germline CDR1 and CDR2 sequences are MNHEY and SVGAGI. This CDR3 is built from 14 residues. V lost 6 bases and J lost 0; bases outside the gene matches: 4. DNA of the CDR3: TGTGCCAGCAGGCGGGACAGGAACTCCTACGAGCAGTACTTC. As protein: CASRRDRNSYEQYF.

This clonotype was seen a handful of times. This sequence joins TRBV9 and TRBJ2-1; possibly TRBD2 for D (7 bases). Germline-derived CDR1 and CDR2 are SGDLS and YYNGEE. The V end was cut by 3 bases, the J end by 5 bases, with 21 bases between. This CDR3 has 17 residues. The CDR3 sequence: CASSGSARGGENNEQFF. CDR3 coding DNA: TGTGCCAGCAGCGGATCTGCTCGAGGGGGGGAGAACAATGAGCAGTTCTTC.

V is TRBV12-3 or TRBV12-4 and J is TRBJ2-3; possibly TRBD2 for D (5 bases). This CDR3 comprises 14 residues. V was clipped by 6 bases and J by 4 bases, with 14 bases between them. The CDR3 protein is CASRRGPSADTQYF. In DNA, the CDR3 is TGTGCCAGCAGAAGAGGGCCAAGTGCAGATACGCAGTATTTT.

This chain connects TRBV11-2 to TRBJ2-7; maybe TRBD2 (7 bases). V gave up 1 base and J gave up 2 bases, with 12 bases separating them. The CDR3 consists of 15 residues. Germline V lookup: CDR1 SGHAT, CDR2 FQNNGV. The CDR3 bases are TGTGCCAGCAGCTTAGCCCAGGGGAGGGCCTACGAGCAGTACTTC. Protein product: CASSLAQGRAYEQYF.

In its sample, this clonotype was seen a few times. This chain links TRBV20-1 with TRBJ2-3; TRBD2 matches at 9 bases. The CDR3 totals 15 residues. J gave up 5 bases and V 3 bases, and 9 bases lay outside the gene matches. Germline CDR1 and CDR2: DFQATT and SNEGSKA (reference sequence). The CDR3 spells CSARGSGGSGDTQYF. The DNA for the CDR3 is TGCAGTGCTAGGGGTAGCGGGGGTTCGGGAGATACGCAGTATTTT.